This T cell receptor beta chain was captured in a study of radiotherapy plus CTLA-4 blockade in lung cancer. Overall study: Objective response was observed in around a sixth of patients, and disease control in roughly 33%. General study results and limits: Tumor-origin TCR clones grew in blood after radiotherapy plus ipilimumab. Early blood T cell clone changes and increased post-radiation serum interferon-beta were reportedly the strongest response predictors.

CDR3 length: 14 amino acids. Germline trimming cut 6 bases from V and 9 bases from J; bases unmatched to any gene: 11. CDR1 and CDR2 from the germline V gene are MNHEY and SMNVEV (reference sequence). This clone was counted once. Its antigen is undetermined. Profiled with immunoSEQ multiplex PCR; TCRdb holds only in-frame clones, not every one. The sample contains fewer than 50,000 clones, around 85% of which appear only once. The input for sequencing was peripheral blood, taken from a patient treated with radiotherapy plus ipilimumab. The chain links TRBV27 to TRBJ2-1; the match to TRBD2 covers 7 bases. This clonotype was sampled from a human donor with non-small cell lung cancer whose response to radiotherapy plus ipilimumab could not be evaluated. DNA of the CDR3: TGTGCCAGCAGAATCGGGGGAGGGGCGCCTGAGCAGTTCTTC. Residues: CASRIGGGAPEQFF.